Shown below are 28 T cell receptor beta chains from a single sample sequenced in a study of blood T cell repertoires in COVID-19. The protocol was immunoSEQ multiplex PCR, while the TCRdb copy is restricted to in-frame clones and leaves out a portion. Of 150,000 to 200,000 clones in the sample, about 90% were seen once. Sequencing input: PBMCs or T cells enriched from blood (not recorded which). The receptors here all came from a young woman who had recovered from COVID-19.

The J gene is TRBJ2-7, the V gene TRBV27; the D gene is possibly TRBD1 (5 bases). The CDR3 has 14 amino acids. Germline lookup yields CDR1 MNHEY and CDR2 SMNVEV (reference sequence). V shed 4 bases and J shed 1 base, with 11 bases lying between them. CDR3: CASSSYTGSYEQYF. The CDR3 DNA reads TGTGCCAGCAGTTCTTATACAGGATCCTACGAGCAGTACTTC.

This clone came up once. The V gene is TRBV28, the J gene TRBJ1-1; D perhaps matches TRBD1 (6 bases). Germline V CDR1 and CDR2: MDHEN, SYDVKM. This CDR3 comprises 13 residues. Trimming removed 7 bases at V and 0 bases at J, with 9 bases between. CDR3 in amino acids: CASTGDMNTEAFF. CDR3 DNA sequence: TGTGCCAGCACCGGGGACATGAACACTGAAGCTTTCTTT.

The chain links TRBV14 to TRBJ1-1, with D possibly TRBD1 on 5 matching bases. Germline-derived CDR1 and CDR2 are SGHDN and FVKESK. V was clipped by 2 bases and J by 1 base, with 5 bases between them. The length of the CDR3 is 13 residues. The CDR3 DNA reads TGTGCCAGCAGCCAACAGGGGAACACTGAAGCTTTCTTT. This gives the protein CASSQQGNTEAFF.

The sample holds one count of this clone. V is TRBV5-1 and J is TRBJ2-7; tentatively, D is TRBD1 (6 bases). Trimming pared 3 bases from V and 1 base from J, leaving 11 bases between. The CDR3 contains 14 residues. Germline values: CDR1 SGHRS, CDR2 YFSETQ. This CDR3 is CASSSKDRSYEQYF. The CDR3 region has the DNA TGCGCCAGCAGCTCGAAAGACAGGTCCTACGAGCAGTACTTC.

As concerns this clone: At the DNA level, this CDR3 is encoded by other sequences in the same sample as well. The J gene is TRBJ1-2, the V gene TRBV28; D might be TRBD1 (6 bases). Trimming removed 4 bases from V and 0 bases from J, with 9 bases in between. This CDR3 contains 14 residues. Germline V gives CDR1 MDHEN, CDR2 SYDVKM. The CDR3 sequence: CASSYEGANYGYTF. The CDR3 nucleotides read TGTGCCAGCAGTTACGAGGGGGCTAACTATGGCTACACCTTC.

The V call is TRBV28, the J call TRBJ1-6; 9 bases are shared with TRBD1. Trimming removed 5 bases from V and 9 bases from J; junction bases left unmatched: 8. The CDR3 consists of 15 residues. CDR1 is MDHEN, CDR2 SYDVKM, per germline. CDR3 coding DNA: TGTGCCAGCAGTACCGGACAGGGGATGAGTTCACCCCTCCACTTT. Residues: CASSTGQGMSSPLHF.

This clone was seen a single time. V and J are TRBV28 and TRBJ2-3, with TRBD1 matching 8 bases. The CDR3 loop spans 15 amino acids. The ends lost 3 bases at V and 3 bases at J; junction bases unmatched: 5. Germline assignment: CDR1 MDHEN and CDR2 SYDVKM. The CDR3 reads CASSFGQGATDTQYF. The DNA of the CDR3 is TGTGCCAGCAGTTTTGGGCAGGGGGCTACAGATACGCAGTATTTT.

This clone was seen only once. The chain carries TRBV27 and TRBJ2-7; unclear D gene. This CDR3 comprises 14 residues. The V end was cut by 2 bases, the J end by 1 base, with 9 bases between. The germline CDR1 and CDR2 sequences are MNHEY and SMNVEV (reference sequence). The CDR3 nucleotides are TGTGCCAGCAGTTTAGCGGATCCTTCCTACGAGCAGTACTTC. It specifies CASSLADPSYEQYF.

The CDR3 protein is CASSPPGDNEKLFF. The CDR3 DNA sequence: TGTGCCAGCAGCCCCCCAGGGGATAATGAAAAACTGTTTTTT. The chain combines TRBV9 with TRBJ1-4, with D possibly TRBD1 on 6 matching bases. Germline V CDR1 and CDR2: SGDLS, YYNGEE. V lost 4 bases and J lost 4, with 11 bases in between. The CDR3 totals 14 residues.

This chain connects TRBV7-2 to TRBJ1-6; possible D gene TRBD1, 6 bases. The germline CDR1 and CDR2 sequences are SGHTA and FQGNSA. With 1 base removed from V and 4 bases from J, the gap between germline ends came to 11 bases. The CDR3 covers 16 residues. CDR3 sequence: CASSLGGGAYNSPLHF. For the CDR3, the DNA is TGTGCCAGCAGCTTAGGCGGGGGGGCTTATAATTCACCCCTCCACTTT.

The chain combines TRBV7-9 with TRBJ2-2; TRBD2 might be the D (5 bases). Germline CDR1 and CDR2: SEHNR and FQNEAQ (reference sequence). The CDR3 runs 15 residues. Between the trimmed V and J ends, which lost 8 bases and 1 base, there was a span of 14 bases. CDR3 DNA: TGTGCCAGCCCAACCGGGCGGGTGAACACCGGGGAGCTGTTTTTT. Residues: CASPTGRVNTGELFF.

This clone has just a few counts. This chain connects TRBV5-1 to TRBJ1-1; TRBD1 matches 11 bases. Germline V gene lookup returns CDR1 SGHRS and CDR2 YFSETQ. Losses at the gene ends were 4 bases for V and 4 bases for J; bases not matched to a gene: 6. CDR3 size: 15 residues. The CDR3 loop is CASSPRDRGSTEAFF. In DNA form, the CDR3 reads TGCGCCAGCAGCCCCCGGGACAGGGGGTCCACTGAAGCTTTCTTT.

This chain connects TRBV28 to TRBJ1-5; D is unclear. Germline V gives CDR1 MDHEN, CDR2 SYDVKM. The CDR3 has 16 residues. V was cut by 3 bases and J by 0 bases, with 12 bases left in between. The DNA of the CDR3 is TGTGCCAGCAGTTTTGGGCAGTATTATAGCAATCAGCCCCAGCATTTT. Protein: CASSFGQYYSNQPQHF.

This chain connects TRBV30 to TRBJ2-3; 12 nucleotides match TRBD2. CDR1 GTSNPN and CDR2 SVGIG come from the germline V gene (reference sequence). The CDR3 has 17 residues. The V gene end was trimmed by 3 bases and the J gene end by 1 base; junction bases not matched to a gene: 8. CDR3: CAWSVIRLAGGTDTQYF. The CDR3 nucleotides are TGTGCCTGGAGCGTCATTAGACTAGCGGGGGGCACAGATACGCAGTATTTT.

This clone was picked up many times. V usage is TRBV4-2 and J usage is TRBJ2-3, with 8 bases identical to TRBD2. The trim removed 0 bases at V and 5 bases at J, leaving 7 bases unmatched. CDR1 is LGHNA, CDR2 YNFKEQ, per germline. The CDR3 has 16 amino acids. The DNA for the CDR3 is TGTGCCAGCAGCCAAGAAAGGTCAAGCGGGGGAGATACGCAGTATTTT. Encoded protein: CASSQERSSGGDTQYF.

Only one count was recorded for this clone. The chain combines TRBV30 with TRBJ2-1; D is undetermined. Per the germline V gene, CDR1 is GTSNPN and CDR2 is SVGIG (reference sequence). The CDR3 runs 14 residues. Trimming pared 1 base from V and 0 bases from J, leaving 7 bases between. CDR3 in amino acids: CAWSGLSSYNEQFF. The CDR3 region has the DNA TGTGCCTGGAGTGGCCTCAGCTCCTACAATGAGCAGTTCTTC.

The J gene is TRBJ2-7, the V gene TRBV19; no clear D gene. The CDR3 has 13 amino acids. Trimming took off 3 bases at V and 5 bases at J, with 11 bases between the two ends. Germline lookup yields CDR1 LNHDA and CDR2 SQIVND (reference sequence). CDR3 DNA: TGTGCCAGTAGTATCGCTAGTAACAACGAGCAGTACTTC. The encoded protein is CASSIASNNEQYF.

The chain combines TRBV7-2 with TRBJ2-2; perhaps TRBD1 as D (5 bases). V lost 6 bases, J lost 2 bases, and 10 bases lay in between. The V gene's germline CDR1 is SGHTA and CDR2 FQGNSA. The CDR3 covers 14 residues. The CDR3 sequence is CASRTGQNTGELFF. CDR3 nucleotides: TGTGCCAGCAGGACCGGACAAAACACCGGGGAGCTGTTTTTT.

This chain links TRBV28 with TRBJ1-5; 11 bases fit TRBD1. V lost 11 bases, J lost 7 bases, and 7 bases stayed unmatched. Germline CDR1 reads MDHEN; CDR2 reads SYDVKM. The CDR3 is 13 residues long. CDR3 bases: TGTGCCGGGGACAGGGGGAATGGACAGCCCCAGCATTTT. Its translation: CAGDRGNGQPQHF.

The rearrangement uses TRBV9 and TRBJ2-1, with 7 bases lining up with TRBD2. The germline CDR1 and CDR2 sequences are SGDLS and YYNGEE. The CDR3 runs to 14 residues. Germline trimming cut 7 bases from V and 4 bases from J; bases unmatched to any gene: 8. This CDR3 reads CASLLAIGYNEQFF. The CDR3 nucleotides read TGTGCCAGCCTACTAGCGATCGGGTACAATGAGCAGTTCTTC.

As DNA, the CDR3 is TGTGCCAGCAGTCCTGGCCGGGTCGGAAGGGGGCAGTTCTTC. It is translated as CASSPGRVGRGQFF. The chain employs TRBV6-5 and TRBJ2-1, with D possibly being TRBD1 (5 bases). V lost 5 bases, J lost 12 bases, and 20 bases lay in between. The germline CDR1 and CDR2 sequences are MNHEY and SVGAGI. The CDR3 loop spans 14 amino acids.

The genes are TRBV6-1 and TRBJ2-3, with 9 bases lining up with TRBD2. V was clipped by 3 bases and J by 10 bases; unmatched bases: 17. The CDR3 runs 17 residues. Germline V gives CDR1 MNHNS, CDR2 SASEGT. The DNA of the CDR3 is TGTGCCAGCAGTGACGCCTACATAGCGGGAGCCGAGTTATCGCAGTATTTT. This gives the protein CASSDAYIAGAELSQYF.

This clone was detected once. This sequence joins TRBV11-3 and TRBJ2-5; 8 bases are a match to TRBD1. This CDR3 is 15 amino acids long. The ends lost 5 bases at V and 1 base at J; junction bases unmatched: 6. CDR1 and CDR2 (germline): SGHNT, YENEEA. The CDR3 region is CASSARTGFQETQYF. The CDR3 nucleotides read TGTGCCAGCAGCGCCAGGACAGGGTTCCAAGAGACCCAGTACTTC.

This chain joins TRBV6-1 and TRBJ1-2; D uncertain. CDR1 and CDR2 from the germline V gene are MNHNS and SASEGT. This CDR3 is built from 13 residues. V was cut by 0 bases and J by 6 bases, with 8 bases left in between. The CDR3 is CASSEALRDGYTF. The CDR3 DNA sequence: TGTGCCAGCAGTGAAGCGCTGAGGGATGGCTACACCTTC.

CDR3: CASSLGQGGYRSGSPLHF. The CDR3 nucleotides are TGCGCCAGCAGCCTCGGACAGGGTGGGTACCGGTCTGGATCACCCCTCCACTTT. The chain joins TRBV5-1 to TRBJ1-6; TRBD1 matches 8 bases. Germline-derived CDR1 and CDR2 are SGHRS and YFSETQ. CDR3 size: 18 residues. V was pared by 4 bases and J by 10 bases, with 19 bases of the junction left unmatched. Looking up the rest from reference TRBV5-1 and TRBJ1-6 gives the full variable domain: KAGVTQTPRYLIKTRGQQVTLSCSPISGHRSVSWYQQTPGQGLQFLFEYFSETQRNKGNFPGRFSGRQFSNSRSEMNVSTLELGDSALYLCASSLGQGGYRSGSPLHFGNGTRLTVT.

This chain links TRBV7-9 with TRBJ1-1; no definite D call. Trimming took 1 base from V and 3 from J, leaving 9 bases between them. CDR1 is SEHNR and CDR2 is FQNEAQ in the germline V gene (reference sequence). The CDR3 covers 14 residues. CDR3 DNA sequence: TGTGCCAGCAGCTTAGGGTTACGGGACACTGAAGCTTTCTTT. It codes for CASSLGLRDTEAFF.

This chain links TRBV6-2 or TRBV6-3 with TRBJ1-2; no definite D call. From germline, CDR1 is MNHEY and CDR2 SVGEGT. This CDR3 has 13 amino acids. V was cut by 2 bases and J by 8 bases, with 12 bases left in between. As DNA, the CDR3 is TGTGCCAGCAGTTACGAGGGATCTAGCGGCTACACCTTC. Translation: CASSYEGSSGYTF.

The chain carries TRBV10-1 and TRBJ1-1; a possible D gene is TRBD1 (6 bases). Looked up from germline, CDR1 is WNHNN and CDR2 is SYGVQD (reference sequence). The CDR3 is 14 amino acids. V was cut by 5 bases and J by 1 base, with 11 bases left in between. CDR3 nucleotide sequence: TGCGCCAGCAGTTTACAGGGAGAGAACACTGAAGCTTTCTTT. Amino acids: CASSLQGENTEAFF.